These T cell receptor beta chains were read from a single sample in a study of shared clonotypes between healthy human individuals. Libraries were prepared by immunoSEQ multiplex PCR; TCRdb keeps only in-frame clonotypes and omits some of them. The sample contains around 560,000 clones, about 95% of which appear only once. Sequencing was done on a sample of naive CD8+ T cells sorted from blood. Receptors originate from a woman under 40 in good health. Both conserved end residues are part of each CDR3. Fields, in order: clone size, D gene, V gene, J gene, CDR3 DNA, CDR3 protein. The D gene is left open where the match is weak. A clone size is listed for some rows: how often the clone was seen (once, few, many), or a class if it is expanded.

clone_size: NA
d_call: NA
v_call: TRBV28
j_call: TRBJ2-7
cdr3_nt: TGTGCCAGCAGTTTGGGGTTCGGCATTTCCTACGAGCAGTACTTC
cdr3_aa: CASSLGFGISYEQYF

clone_size: NA
d_call: TRBD1
v_call: TRBV7-8
j_call: TRBJ1-5
cdr3_nt: TGTGCCAGCAGCTACTCCCGGGACAGGGGGGGCCAGCCCCAGCATTTT
cdr3_aa: CASSYSRDRGGQPQHF

clone_size: NA
d_call: NA
v_call: TRBV10-2
j_call: TRBJ1-2
cdr3_nt: TGCGCCAGCAGTGAGGCTGGACAGATCATCTACACCTTC
cdr3_aa: CASSEAGQIIYTF

clone_size: NA
d_call: TRBD2
v_call: TRBV5-6
j_call: TRBJ2-6
cdr3_nt: TGTGCCAGCAGCTTGAGTACTAGCGGGTACTCTGGGGCCAACGTCCTGACTTTC
cdr3_aa: CASSLSTSGYSGANVLTF

clone_size: NA
d_call: TRBD2
v_call: TRBV5-4
j_call: TRBJ2-7
cdr3_nt: TGTGCCAGCAGCTTTCGACTAGCGGGAGTTAACGAGCAGTACTTC
cdr3_aa: CASSFRLAGVNEQYF

clone_size: NA
d_call: TRBD2
v_call: TRBV4-1
j_call: TRBJ2-2
cdr3_nt: TGCGCCAGCAGTGGACTAGCGCGGACCGGGGAGCTGTTTTTT
cdr3_aa: CASSGLARTGELFF

clone_size: NA
d_call: NA
v_call: TRBV27
j_call: TRBJ2-3
cdr3_nt: TGTGCCAGCAGTATTACAGGTTTGGACACAGATACGCAGTATTTT
cdr3_aa: CASSITGLDTDTQYF

clone_size: NA
d_call: TRBD1
v_call: TRBV15
j_call: TRBJ2-7
cdr3_nt: TGTGCCACCAGCACCGACAGGGGGGGGTACGAGCAGTACTTC
cdr3_aa: CATSTDRGGYEQYF

clone_size: NA
d_call: NA
v_call: TRBV27
j_call: TRBJ2-2
cdr3_nt: TGTGCCAGCAGTTACGCGGTGGAGGGCACCGGGGAGCTGTTTTTT
cdr3_aa: CASSYAVEGTGELFF

clone_size: NA
d_call: NA
v_call: TRBV28
j_call: TRBJ2-5
cdr3_nt: TGTGCCAGCAGCTCAGTTCCCGGGCCACAAGAGACCCAGTACTTC
cdr3_aa: CASSSVPGPQETQYF

clone_size: NA
d_call: NA
v_call: TRBV13
j_call: TRBJ2-7
cdr3_nt: TGTGCCAGCAGCTTAGGCAGGAGGTACGAGCAGTACTTC
cdr3_aa: CASSLGRRYEQYF

clone_size: NA
d_call: NA
v_call: TRBV28
j_call: TRBJ1-3
cdr3_nt: TGTGCCAGCAGTTTTTCCCTTCAGGGTTATGGAAACACCATATATTTT
cdr3_aa: CASSFSLQGYGNTIYF

clone_size: NA
d_call: NA
v_call: TRBV28
j_call: TRBJ2-6
cdr3_nt: TGTGCCAGCAGTCCCCTTTCCGGGGGGGCCAACGTCCTGACTTTC
cdr3_aa: CASSPLSGGANVLTF

clone_size: few
d_call: NA
v_call: TRBV5-6
j_call: TRBJ1-5
cdr3_nt: TGTGCCAGCAGCTTGGGGGACAATCAGCCCCAGCATTTT
cdr3_aa: CASSLGDNQPQHF

clone_size: NA
d_call: NA
v_call: TRBV13
j_call: TRBJ1-2
cdr3_nt: TGTGCCAGCAGCTTAGTTGGGGCCCTGAACTATGGCTACACCTTC
cdr3_aa: CASSLVGALNYGYTF

clone_size: NA
d_call: NA
v_call: TRBV9
j_call: TRBJ2-1
cdr3_nt: TGTGCCAGCAGCGACGGGGGTGTCCCCTACAATGAGCAGTTCTTC
cdr3_aa: CASSDGGVPYNEQFF

clone_size: NA
d_call: NA
v_call: TRBV6-5
j_call: TRBJ1-2
cdr3_nt: TGTGCCAGCACCCACGGACAGAAGTATGGCTACACCTTC
cdr3_aa: CASTHGQKYGYTF

clone_size: NA
d_call: TRBD1
v_call: TRBV2
j_call: TRBJ2-7
cdr3_nt: TGTGCCAGCAGTGGACAGGGTGCCTACGAGCAGTACTTC
cdr3_aa: CASSGQGAYEQYF

clone_size: NA
d_call: NA
v_call: TRBV5-6
j_call: TRBJ2-7
cdr3_nt: TGTGCCAGCAGCTACGCTGGGGTGGGAAACGAGCAGTACTTC
cdr3_aa: CASSYAGVGNEQYF

clone_size: NA
d_call: TRBD1
v_call: TRBV7-8
j_call: TRBJ2-2
cdr3_nt: TGTGCCAGCAGGGAGAGGGGGCAAAGGGAGCTGTTTTTT
cdr3_aa: CASRERGQRELFF

clone_size: once
d_call: NA
v_call: TRBV28
j_call: TRBJ2-7
cdr3_nt: TGTGCCAGCAGTTTGACCTTGACAGGCTTTTATCGAGGCGAGCAGTACTTC
cdr3_aa: CASSLTLTGFYRGEQYF

clone_size: NA
d_call: TRBD2
v_call: TRBV15
j_call: TRBJ2-1
cdr3_nt: TGTGCCACCAGCAGAGGCCTTGTAGCGGGAGACAATGAGCAGTTCTTC
cdr3_aa: CATSRGLVAGDNEQFF

clone_size: NA
d_call: TRBD1
v_call: TRBV9
j_call: TRBJ1-1
cdr3_nt: TGTGCCAGCAGCGTAGCAGGGGGGGGCACTGAAGCTTTCTTT
cdr3_aa: CASSVAGGGTEAFF

clone_size: NA
d_call: NA
v_call: TRBV15
j_call: TRBJ2-3
cdr3_nt: TGTGCCACCAGCGCGAGCGGAGGGGTGACCACAGATACGCAGTATTTT
cdr3_aa: CATSASGGVTTDTQYF

clone_size: NA
d_call: NA
v_call: TRBV21-1
j_call: TRBJ2-1
cdr3_nt: TGTGCCAGCAGCAAAGTGGAGAGCTCCTACAATGAGCAGTTCTTC
cdr3_aa: CASSKVESSYNEQFF

clone_size: NA
d_call: NA
v_call: TRBV29-1
j_call: TRBJ2-1
cdr3_nt: TGCAGCGTTGCCAGGGGCAATGAGCAGTTCTTC
cdr3_aa: CSVARGNEQFF

clone_size: NA
d_call: NA
v_call: TRBV27
j_call: TRBJ2-1
cdr3_nt: TGTGCCAGCAGTTCCGGCTTCTTAGAGCAGCTCTTC
cdr3_aa: CASSSGFLEQLF

clone_size: NA
d_call: NA
v_call: TRBV5-4
j_call: TRBJ1-3
cdr3_nt: TGTGCCAGCAGCTTGGTAGGGGTCGGAAACACCATATATTTT
cdr3_aa: CASSLVGVGNTIYF

clone_size: NA
d_call: TRBD1
v_call: TRBV28
j_call: TRBJ1-3
cdr3_nt: TGTGCCAGCAGTTACGACAGGGTCGAATTGGGAAACACCATATATTTT
cdr3_aa: CASSYDRVELGNTIYF

clone_size: NA
d_call: TRBD2
v_call: TRBV5-1
j_call: TRBJ2-1
cdr3_nt: TGCGCCAGCCGACCAGGACTAGCGGGTAGGGGGAATGAGCAGTTCTTC
cdr3_aa: CASRPGLAGRGNEQFF

clone_size: NA
d_call: NA
v_call: TRBV6-1
j_call: TRBJ1-5
cdr3_nt: TGTGCCAGCAGTGTCCCGGCTTATAGCAATCAGCCCCAGCATTTT
cdr3_aa: CASSVPAYSNQPQHF

clone_size: NA
d_call: TRBD1
v_call: TRBV29-1
j_call: TRBJ1-2
cdr3_nt: TGCAGCGTCGGACAGGAGATTTGGTATGGCTACACCTTC
cdr3_aa: CSVGQEIWYGYTF

clone_size: NA
d_call: NA
v_call: TRBV28
j_call: TRBJ2-6
cdr3_nt: TGTGCCAGCAGTTTATCTGAGAGCTCTGGGGCCAACGTCCTGACTTTC
cdr3_aa: CASSLSESSGANVLTF

clone_size: NA
d_call: NA
v_call: TRBV19
j_call: TRBJ2-7
cdr3_nt: TGTGCCAGTAGCGTACTCCATAGCTCCTACGAGCAGTACTTC
cdr3_aa: CASSVLHSSYEQYF

clone_size: NA
d_call: TRBD1
v_call: TRBV28
j_call: TRBJ2-7
cdr3_nt: TGTGCCAGCAGTTTCCCCGGGACAGCCTACGAGCAGTACTTC
cdr3_aa: CASSFPGTAYEQYF

clone_size: NA
d_call: TRBD1
v_call: TRBV10-3
j_call: TRBJ1-1
cdr3_nt: TGTGCCATCAGTGACCCGGGACAGCCGAACACTGAAGCTTTCTTT
cdr3_aa: CAISDPGQPNTEAFF

clone_size: NA
d_call: NA
v_call: TRBV7-9
j_call: TRBJ1-2
cdr3_nt: TGTGCCAGCAGCACGCACAGGGCCGGCTACACCTTC
cdr3_aa: CASSTHRAGYTF

clone_size: once
d_call: TRBD1
v_call: TRBV28
j_call: TRBJ1-1
cdr3_nt: TGTGCCAGCAGACCCCCACAGGGGGCTAGCACTGAAGCTTTCTTT
cdr3_aa: CASRPPQGASTEAFF

clone_size: NA
d_call: NA
v_call: TRBV2
j_call: TRBJ2-3
cdr3_nt: TGTGCCATCGACGGGGGACCGCAGTATTTT
cdr3_aa: CAIDGGPQYF

clone_size: NA
d_call: NA
v_call: TRBV10-3
j_call: TRBJ1-1
cdr3_nt: TGTGCCATCAGTGAGTCGATAGGGCTGGACACTGAAGCTTTCTTT
cdr3_aa: CAISESIGLDTEAFF

clone_size: NA
d_call: NA
v_call: TRBV28
j_call: TRBJ2-4
cdr3_nt: TGTGCCAGCAGCCCGGACATTACGGAAGCCAAAAACATTCAGTACTTC
cdr3_aa: CASSPDITEAKNIQYF

clone_size: NA
d_call: TRBD2
v_call: TRBV29-1
j_call: TRBJ2-2
cdr3_nt: TGCAGCGTTGTGGGCCCGGGGGGGCGCGGGACCGGGGAGCTGTTTTTT
cdr3_aa: CSVVGPGGRGTGELFF